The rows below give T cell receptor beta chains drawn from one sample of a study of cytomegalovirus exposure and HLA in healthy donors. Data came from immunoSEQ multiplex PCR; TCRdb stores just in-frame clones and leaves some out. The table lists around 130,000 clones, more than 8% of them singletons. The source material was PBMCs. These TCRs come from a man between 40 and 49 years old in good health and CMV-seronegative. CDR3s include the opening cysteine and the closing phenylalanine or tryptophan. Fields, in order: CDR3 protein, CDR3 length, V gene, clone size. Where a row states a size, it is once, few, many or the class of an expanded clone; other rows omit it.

CDR3aa: CASSQEQAEGNNEQFF
len: 16
v_gene: TRBV4-1
abundance: few

CDR3aa: CASSLREHYGYTF
len: 13
v_gene: TRBV7-9
abundance: NA

CDR3aa: CASSFFVQGNGELFF
len: 15
v_gene: TRBV6-5
abundance: few

CDR3aa: CASSLGAGTDTQYF
len: 14
v_gene: TRBV7-7
abundance: few

CDR3aa: CASSLYGGNNYGYTF
len: 15
v_gene: TRBV11-2
abundance: NA

CDR3aa: CATSPGQNYGYTF
len: 13
v_gene: TRBV15
abundance: NA

CDR3aa: CASSPRQGPPQHF
len: 13
v_gene: TRBV18
abundance: NA

CDR3aa: CRAGSTDTQYF
len: 11
v_gene: TRBV20-1
abundance: NA

CDR3aa: CASSQGGHSYEQYF
len: 14
v_gene: TRBV14
abundance: NA

CDR3aa: CASSQEPEGAPTSKQYF
len: 17
v_gene: TRBV4-2
abundance: NA

CDR3aa: CASSWGSGGAADTQYF
len: 16
v_gene: TRBV7-9
abundance: few

CDR3aa: CASSPGQATYEQYF
len: 14
v_gene: TRBV5-6
abundance: NA

CDR3aa: CASSLRGNQPQHF
len: 13
v_gene: TRBV5-8
abundance: few

CDR3aa: CASSQGNYYGYTF
len: 13
v_gene: TRBV14
abundance: NA

CDR3aa: CASTGRRDVQYF
len: 12
v_gene: TRBV30
abundance: NA

CDR3aa: CASGQGHEQYF
len: 11
v_gene: TRBV7-8
abundance: NA

CDR3aa: CASSYGRGTEAFF
len: 13
v_gene: TRBV19
abundance: few

CDR3aa: CASSPGQGILYF
len: 12
v_gene: TRBV7-9
abundance: NA

CDR3aa: CSVEDNGYTF
len: 10
v_gene: TRBV29-1
abundance: few

CDR3aa: CASSFTGVTYEQYF
len: 14
v_gene: TRBV7-8
abundance: few